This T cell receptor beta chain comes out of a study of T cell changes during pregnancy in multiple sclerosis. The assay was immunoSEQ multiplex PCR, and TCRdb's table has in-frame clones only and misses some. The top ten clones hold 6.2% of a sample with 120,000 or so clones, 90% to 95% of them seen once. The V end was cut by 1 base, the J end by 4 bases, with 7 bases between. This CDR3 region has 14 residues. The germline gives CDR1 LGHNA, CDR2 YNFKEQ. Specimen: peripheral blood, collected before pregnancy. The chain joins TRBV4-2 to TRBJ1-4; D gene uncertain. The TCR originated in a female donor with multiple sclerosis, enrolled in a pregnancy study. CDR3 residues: CASSQAGGNEKLFF. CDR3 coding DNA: TGTGCCAGCAGCCAAGCAGGTGGTAATGAAAAACTGTTTTTT.